These T cell receptor beta chains were read from a single sample in a study of technical replicates of blood from a handful of donors. Only in-frame clones appear in the TCRdb table, and some are missing; sequencing was by immunoSEQ multiplex PCR. The sample has about 83,000 clones, around 95% seen once. Material for sequencing was T cells isolated from PBMCs. The receptors come from a human donor in good health. Both conserved end residues are part of each CDR3. The order of the fields is V gene, D gene, J gene, CDR3 protein. D genes are given only for firm matches.

v_gene: TRBV9
d_gene: TRBD2
j_gene: TRBJ2-3
CDR3aa: CASSPTGGGGPDTQYF

v_gene: TRBV6-1
d_gene: .
j_gene: TRBJ1-1
CDR3aa: CASSVRGWDTEAFF

v_gene: TRBV29-1
d_gene: .
j_gene: TRBJ1-1
CDR3aa: CSVETDGKLDAEAFF

v_gene: TRBV21-1
d_gene: .
j_gene: TRBJ1-2
CDR3aa: CASIPRGRRCYTF

v_gene: TRBV9
d_gene: TRBD2
j_gene: TRBJ2-3
CDR3aa: CASSAGLAGGLTDTQYF

v_gene: TRBV19
d_gene: .
j_gene: TRBJ2-7
CDR3aa: CAVGSRGTAYEQYF

v_gene: TRBV4-2
d_gene: TRBD2
j_gene: TRBJ2-7
CDR3aa: CASSPGLAGPYEQYF

v_gene: TRBV7-9
d_gene: .
j_gene: TRBJ2-1
CDR3aa: CATIYRGNEQFF

v_gene: TRBV5-1
d_gene: .
j_gene: TRBJ1-1
CDR3aa: CASSSSPGLPEAFF

v_gene: TRBV10-2
d_gene: TRBD1
j_gene: TRBJ1-4
CDR3aa: CASSRRDRDNEKLFF

v_gene: TRBV28
d_gene: TRBD2
j_gene: TRBJ2-7
CDR3aa: CASSFLFVSSGGISYEQYF

v_gene: TRBV28
d_gene: TRBD1
j_gene: TRBJ2-7
CDR3aa: CASTDRGDRHYEQYF

v_gene: TRBV28
d_gene: .
j_gene: TRBJ1-3
CDR3aa: CASYVSGNTIYF

v_gene: TRBV29-1
d_gene: .
j_gene: TRBJ2-7
CDR3aa: CSVPGLTYEQYF

v_gene: TRBV7-9
d_gene: TRBD1
j_gene: TRBJ1-1
CDR3aa: CASSTRTGNTEAFF

v_gene: TRBV6-5
d_gene: TRBD1
j_gene: TRBJ1-2
CDR3aa: CASSPQGARGYTF

v_gene: TRBV6-1
d_gene: TRBD1
j_gene: TRBJ1-5
CDR3aa: CASLGQVNQPQHF

v_gene: TRBV6-5
d_gene: TRBD1
j_gene: TRBJ1-6
CDR3aa: CASSYEPGQNNSPLHF

v_gene: TRBV7-9
d_gene: TRBD2
j_gene: TRBJ2-3
CDR3aa: CASSLVTSDTDTQYF

v_gene: TRBV4-1
d_gene: .
j_gene: TRBJ2-5
CDR3aa: CASSQDVNQKRETQYF

v_gene: TRBV5-5
d_gene: TRBD1
j_gene: TRBJ1-2
CDR3aa: CASSLRTGGSGYTF

v_gene: TRBV10-2
d_gene: .
j_gene: TRBJ2-7
CDR3aa: CASSTDRYEQYF

v_gene: TRBV6-1
d_gene: .
j_gene: TRBJ1-4
CDR3aa: CASGNRDEKLFF

v_gene: TRBV19
d_gene: .
j_gene: TRBJ1-6
CDR3aa: CASSMEGYNSPLHF

v_gene: TRBV27
d_gene: .
j_gene: TRBJ2-7
CDR3aa: CASRQGVYSYEQYF

v_gene: TRBV7-9
d_gene: TRBD2
j_gene: TRBJ2-1
CDR3aa: CASSYSRLAGHYNEQFF

v_gene: TRBV19
d_gene: .
j_gene: TRBJ1-5
CDR3aa: CASNTLSNQPQHF

v_gene: TRBV30
d_gene: .
j_gene: TRBJ2-3
CDR3aa: CAWGGLQGMTDTQYF

v_gene: TRBV9
d_gene: .
j_gene: TRBJ1-3
CDR3aa: CASSVEITGTGNTIYF

v_gene: TRBV2
d_gene: TRBD2
j_gene: TRBJ2-1
CDR3aa: CASSEGTSGGNEQFF

v_gene: TRBV5-6
d_gene: .
j_gene: TRBJ1-5
CDR3aa: CASSFGYQPQHF

v_gene: TRBV15
d_gene: .
j_gene: TRBJ2-1
CDR3aa: CATSSYRGGYEQFF